This T cell receptor (beta chain) originates from a study of long-term antiretroviral therapy in people with HIV. Germline assignment: CDR1 SEHNR and CDR2 FQNEAQ (reference sequence). The CDR3 has 14 residues. The ends were cut back, 1 base at V and 6 bases at J, with 12 bases in the middle. Version v3.0 of the immunoSEQ assay was performed at survey level. This table comes from immunoSEQ multiplex PCR, and its TCRdb copy is limited to in-frame clones, with some not included. The sample lists fewer than 25,000 clones, around 80% seen once, with roughly 6.6% in the top ten. A few counts support this clone.

Sequenced material: unsorted PBMCs, taken 1.5 years after starting antiretroviral therapy. This chain links TRBV7-9 with TRBJ1-1, with a tentative D call TRBD1 (5 bases). The TCR was taken from a man aged 25-45 years with HIV. The CDR3 DNA follows: TGTGCCAGCAGCTTAGTGGGGGTGGGCGCTGAAGCTTTCTTT. It yields the protein CASSLVGVGAEAFF.